The next 26 T cell receptor beta chains were all read from a single sample in a study of cytomegalovirus exposure and HLA in healthy donors (dated by TCRdb to the late 2010s). Library preparation was by the immunoSEQ multiplex PCR assay. The multiplex PCR relied on a mix of 60 forward primers for TCR Vbeta segments and 13 reverse primers for TCR Jbeta segments. What TCRdb holds here is the immuneACCESS table cut down to in-frame rearrangements. Part of the clones is not present; checked against another copy, under half of the missing clones reflect an unresolved V gene, and the others are unexplained. This sample is represented by 200,000 or so clones; roughly 80% of them were singletons. The ten largest clones capture 2% to 3% of the sample. The sequenced sample consisted of PBMCs. The receptors derive from a woman in her forties or fifties in good health and CMV-seropositive.

The chain employs TRBV7-2 and TRBJ1-1; D is uncertain. The CDR3 contains 13 residues. Trimming took 1 base from V and 6 from J, leaving 9 bases between them. The germline CDR1 and CDR2 sequences are SGHTA and FQGNSA. The DNA for the CDR3 is TGTGCCAGCAGCTTAGTGAGAGGATCTGAAGCTTTCTTT. This codes for CASSLVRGSEAFF.

The genes are TRBV18 and TRBJ2-5; 9 positions agree with TRBD2. Looked up from germline, CDR1 is KGHSH and CDR2 is LQKENI. The trim removed 5 bases at V and 5 bases at J, leaving 12 bases unmatched. The CDR3 length is 16 residues. CDR3 DNA: TGTGCCAGCTCATCCTCACTAGCGGGTACAGGGGAGACCCAGTACTTC. Translation: CASSSSLAGTGETQYF.

The gene calls are TRBV28 and TRBJ2-2; perhaps TRBD1 as D (6 bases). V dropped 7 bases and J dropped 5 bases, with 11 bases sitting between them. This CDR3 has 13 amino acids. Germline lookup yields CDR1 MDHEN and CDR2 SYDVKM. CDR3 sequence: CASTTGSTGELFF. For the CDR3, the DNA is TGTGCCAGCACCACAGGGAGTACCGGGGAGCTGTTTTTT.

The chain has TRBV7-2 and TRBJ2-7, with TRBD2 matching over 7 bases. V dropped 1 base and J dropped 1; count of bases not matched to a gene: 1. The CDR3 has 14 amino acids. Germline CDR1 and CDR2: SGHTA and FQGNSA. The CDR3 spells CASSLGAGSYEQYF. Here the CDR3 DNA reads TGTGCCAGCAGCTTAGGAGCGGGGTCCTACGAGCAGTACTTC.

The chain links TRBV7-2 to TRBJ2-1; 7 positions match TRBD2. The V gene end was trimmed by 3 bases and the J gene end by 9 bases; junction bases not matched to a gene: 5. The germline V gene has CDR1 SGHTA and CDR2 FQGNSA. The CDR3 runs to 13 residues. The CDR3 coding sequence is TGTGCCAGCAGCTTCATTGCGGGGGTTGAGCAGTTCTTC. It specifies CASSFIAGVEQFF.

The chain carries TRBV6-5 and TRBJ2-7; 10 nucleotides match TRBD1. V lost 5 bases, J lost 4 bases, and 8 bases stayed unmatched. Germline lookup yields CDR1 MNHEY and CDR2 SVGAGI. The CDR3 is 15 residues long. The CDR3 DNA is TGTGCCAGCAGTCCTACGGGACAGGGGAATTACGAGCAGTACTTC. Translation gives CASSPTGQGNYEQYF.

J is TRBJ2-7 and V is TRBV23-1; the D is unclear. TRBV23-1 is recorded as an ORF, its role being uncertain. The CDR3 runs 15 residues. V lost 2 bases and J 5 bases, leaving 16 bases between the germline ends. The CDR3 nucleotides are TGCGCCAGCAGTCAAAATCGAGGTGGAACTGACGAGCAGTACTTC. Protein product: CASSQNRGGTDEQYF.

The J gene is TRBJ1-2, the V gene TRBV29-1; D is possibly TRBD1 (6 bases). CDR3 length: 12 residues. CDR1 is SQVTM and CDR2 is ANQGSEA in the germline V gene. Between the trimmed V and J ends, which lost 1 base and 4 bases, there was a span of 7 bases. CDR3 in DNA: TGCAGCGTTGAAGGGACAGCCTATGGCTACACCTTC. This translates into CSVEGTAYGYTF.

The rearrangement uses TRBV4-2 and TRBJ2-5; 14 bases fit TRBD2. Unmatched junction bases numbered 1, after V lost 4 bases and J lost 3 bases. This CDR3 is built from 15 residues. CDR1 and CDR2 from the germline V gene are LGHNA and YNFKEQ. CDR3 DNA: TGTGCCAGCAGCCCGGGACTAGCGGGGGAAGAGACCCAGTACTTC. Protein product: CASSPGLAGEETQYF.

The chain has TRBV10-1 and TRBJ2-3, with a tentative D call TRBD1 (5 bases). Per germline, CDR1 WNHNN and CDR2 SYGVQD (reference sequence). V gave up 3 bases and J gave up 10 bases, with 11 bases separating them. This CDR3 has 12 residues. The CDR3 DNA reads TGCGCCAGCAGTGATCGGGCGACAGCGCAGTATTTT. Protein: CASSDRATAQYF.

The J gene is TRBJ2-1, the V gene TRBV7-6; 7 positions match TRBD2. CDR3 length: 15 residues. V lost 1 base to trimming and J lost 2 bases; unmatched junction nucleotides: 2. The germline gives CDR1 SGHVS, CDR2 FNYEAQ. CDR3 loop: CASSLGGGPYNEQFF. CDR3 nucleotides: TGTGCCAGCAGCTTAGGCGGGGGTCCCTACAATGAGCAGTTCTTC.

The chain is built from TRBV7-2 and TRBJ2-1, with 8 bases aligning to TRBD2. The CDR3 consists of 16 residues. The germline V gene has CDR1 SGHTA and CDR2 FQGNSA. V gave up 1 base and J gave up 1 base; unmatched junction bases: 3. The CDR3 DNA reads as TGTGCCAGCAGCTTAGTTAGCGGGGTATCCTACAATGAGCAGTTCTTC. It encodes CASSLVSGVSYNEQFF.

This chain joins TRBV5-1 and TRBJ1-3; D gene uncertain. The V end was cut by 5 bases, the J end by 4 bases, with 10 bases between. This CDR3 is built from 13 residues. Germline lookup yields CDR1 SGHRS and CDR2 YFSETQ. DNA for the CDR3: TGCGCCAGCAGTACTAGCCCGGGAAACACCATATATTTT. Translating it yields CASSTSPGNTIYF. Supplemented by reference TRBV5-1 and TRBJ1-3, the full variable domain reads KAGVTQTPRYLIKTRGQQVTLSCSPISGHRSVSWYQQTPGQGLQFLFEYFSETQRNKGNFPGRFSGRQFSNSRSEMNVSTLELGDSALYLCASSTSPGNTIYFGEGSWLTVV.

The chain employs TRBV7-2 and TRBJ2-7; no definite D call. CDR1 is SGHTA and CDR2 is FQGNSA in the germline V gene. Trimming pared 5 bases from V and 0 bases from J, leaving 11 bases between. The CDR3 loop spans 14 amino acids. The CDR3 DNA follows: TGTGCCAGCAGCCTCGCGGTGAACTCCTACGAGCAGTACTTC. Its protein is CASSLAVNSYEQYF.

The chain couples TRBV5-1 to TRBJ2-2; D is undetermined. Germline assignment: CDR1 SGHRS and CDR2 YFSETQ. V was pared by 6 bases and J by 4 bases, with 13 bases between. The CDR3 sequence is 14 residues long. CDR3 amino acids: CASNTRSGTGELFF. CDR3 nucleotide sequence: TGCGCCAGCAATACCCGCTCCGGCACCGGGGAGCTGTTTTTT.

This clone was seen a single time. The chain recombines TRBV7-3 with TRBJ2-1; perhaps TRBD1 as D (5 bases). V lost 4 bases to trimming and J lost 0 bases, with 13 bases between them. In germline, CDR1 is SGHTA, CDR2 FQGTGA. This CDR3 is 16 amino acids long. CDR3 in amino acids: CASSYTGPGSYNEQFF. CDR3 nucleotides: TGTGCCAGCAGCTATACAGGTCCCGGCTCCTACAATGAGCAGTTCTTC.

This clone was detected only once. The chain uses TRBV28 and TRBJ2-5, with unresolved D. The assigned J gene may be wrong: the sequence end matches TRBJ2-7 better. Germline-derived CDR1 and CDR2 are MDHEN and SYDVKM. The CDR3 loop spans 14 amino acids. Written as DNA, the CDR3 is TGTGCCAGCACCCGAGGATACCGGTCCTACGAGCAGTACTTC. It specifies CASTRGYRSYEQYF.

This clone has just one count. The CDR3 DNA reads TGTGCCAGCAGCTTACCTGGGGAGCTGTTTTTT. This codes for CASSLPGELFF. The J gene is TRBJ2-2, the V gene TRBV11-2; D gene uncertain. This CDR3 has 11 amino acids. Trimming took 2 bases from V and 8 from J, leaving 3 bases between them. CDR1 SGHAT and CDR2 FQNNGV come from the germline V gene.

The gene calls are TRBV7-8 and TRBJ2-6; the match to TRBD2 covers 7 bases. This CDR3 comprises 18 residues. Per germline, CDR1 SGHVS and CDR2 FQNEAQ. V trimming: 4 bases; J trimming: 0 bases; junction bases outside the gene matches: 9. In DNA, the CDR3 is TGTGCCAGCAGCTCCTTAGCGGGTTATACCTCTGGGGCCAACGTCCTGACTTTC. Translated, it gives CASSSLAGYTSGANVLTF.

This sequence joins TRBV11-2 and TRBJ2-7; no reliable D call. Germline CDR1 reads SGHAT; CDR2 reads FQNNGV. The CDR3 contains 12 residues. V dropped 5 bases and J dropped 3 bases, with 8 bases sitting between them. The CDR3 loop is CASSTPDYEQYF. CDR3 DNA sequence: TGTGCCAGCAGCACTCCCGACTACGAGCAGTACTTC.

This chain joins TRBV18 and TRBJ1-5; 8 bases align to TRBD1. The V gene's germline CDR1 is KGHSH and CDR2 LQKENI. The CDR3 has 14 amino acids. Trimming took 3 bases from V and 7 from J; bases not matched to a gene: 5. The CDR3 is CASSPDRVGQPQHF. CDR3 DNA: TGTGCCAGCTCACCGGACAGGGTGGGCCAGCCCCAGCATTTT.

The rearrangement links TRBV19 to TRBJ1-1; 10 bases are shared with TRBD1. The CDR3 length is 17 residues. The trim removed 5 bases at V and 1 base at J, leaving 10 bases unmatched. Germline CDR1 reads LNHDA; CDR2 reads SQIVND (reference sequence). The DNA for the CDR3 is TGTGCCAGTAGTTCTTGGGGACAGGGGCTAGGGAACACTGAAGCTTTCTTT. Encoded protein: CASSSWGQGLGNTEAFF.

The genes are TRBV27 and TRBJ1-6; TRBD1 agrees at 10 bases. V trimming: 5 bases; J trimming: 10 bases; junction bases outside the gene matches: 8. Per germline, CDR1 MNHEY and CDR2 SMNVEV (reference sequence). The CDR3 is made up of 15 amino acids. CDR3 nucleotide sequence: TGTGCCAGCAGTCCTCCGACAGGGGGCAAATCACCCCTCCACTTT. This codes for CASSPPTGGKSPLHF.

The chain has TRBV7-2 and TRBJ2-5; 11 nucleotides align to TRBD2. The CDR3 has 19 amino acids. After removal of 2 bases from V and 0 bases from J, the junction contained 11 bases not matched to a gene. The germline gives CDR1 SGHTA, CDR2 FQGNSA. The CDR3 sequence: CASSLKPSGGLGYQETQYF. CDR3 nucleotide sequence: TGTGCCAGCAGCTTAAAACCTAGCGGGGGGCTCGGGTACCAAGAGACCCAGTACTTC.

In regard to this clone: The sample carries other DNA sequences with the same CDR3. The chain links TRBV2 to TRBJ1-2, with D uncertain. CDR1 and CDR2 from the germline V gene are SNHLY and FYNNEI. V was clipped by 3 bases and J by 4 bases, with 9 bases between them. The CDR3 runs to 13 residues. The CDR3 sequence: CASSEGTSYGYTF. The CDR3 DNA reads TGTGCCAGCAGTGAGGGCACTTCCTATGGCTACACCTTC.

This clone was seen once. The CDR3 protein is CASSIASSGGGSSYNEQFF. The CDR3 DNA follows: TGTGCCAGTAGTATCGCCTCTAGCGGGGGGGGAAGCTCCTACAATGAGCAGTTCTTC. V and J are TRBV19 and TRBJ2-1; TRBD2 agrees at 12 bases. CDR1 is LNHDA and CDR2 is SQIVND in the germline V gene (reference sequence). CDR3 length: 19 amino acids. The J segment lost 0 bases and the V segment lost 3 bases, leaving 9 bases of the junction unmatched.